The 32 T cell receptor beta chains below were found in one sample sequenced in a study of T cells in tuberculosis. Some clones are missing from TCRdb's copy, which holds only in-frame ones; the method was immunoSEQ multiplex PCR. The repertoire has about 58,000 clones, 70% to 90% of them found once; the top ten carry around a fifth. Cells were sorted from thawed PBMC rested overnight and stained with GMM-loaded CD1B tetramer, viability dye and anti-CD3. The CD1B tetramers carried C32 glucose monomycolate purified from Rhodococcus equi. The specimen sequenced was CD1b-GMM tetramer-negative cells sorted from PBMCs. These receptors all come from an adult woman with latent tuberculosis.

The chain employs TRBV6-5 and TRBJ2-7; 11 bases fit TRBD1. Per the germline V gene, CDR1 is MNHEY and CDR2 is SVGAGI. The CDR3 sequence is 16 residues long. Trimming took 0 bases from V and 2 from J; bases not matched to a gene: 3. The DNA for the CDR3 is TGTGCCAGCAGTTACTCGACGGGACAGGGGGCCTACGAGCAGTACTTC. This sequence encodes CASSYSTGQGAYEQYF.

The gene calls are TRBV5-1 and TRBJ2-1; 11 nucleotides match TRBD2. The CDR3 is 16 residues long. V lost 2 bases and J lost 3; bases outside the gene matches: 4. From germline, CDR1 is SGHRS and CDR2 YFSETQ. CDR3 protein: CASSLDGTSGYNEQFF. CDR3 nucleotide sequence: TGCGCCAGCAGCTTAGACGGGACTAGCGGCTACAATGAGCAGTTCTTC.

This chain links TRBV15 with TRBJ1-5, with 8 bases lining up with TRBD1. There are 15 residues in the CDR3. The V gene's germline CDR1 is LNHNV and CDR2 YYDKDF (reference sequence). Unmatched junction bases numbered 8, after V lost 3 bases and J lost 7 bases. Here the CDR3 reads CATSSVDRGTQPQHF. The CDR3, as DNA: TGTGCCACCAGCAGCGTAGACAGGGGAACCCAGCCCCAGCATTTT.

The chain has TRBV2 and TRBJ2-3, with D maybe TRBD2 (5 bases). From germline, CDR1 is SNHLY and CDR2 FYNNEI. V was cut by 6 bases and J by 1 base, with 8 bases left in between. This CDR3 has 13 amino acids. The chain's CDR3 is CASRGEGTDTQYF. In DNA form, the CDR3 reads TGTGCCAGCAGGGGAGAGGGCACAGATACGCAGTATTTT.

This CDR3 reads CASSLSWGQGYTF. Written as DNA, the CDR3 is TGTGCCAGCAGTTTATCTTGGGGGCAGGGCTACACCTTC. The rearrangement joins TRBV28 to TRBJ1-2, with a tentative D call TRBD1 (6 bases). From germline, CDR1 is MDHEN and CDR2 SYDVKM. The CDR3 loop spans 13 amino acids. Trimming stripped 1 base from V and 8 bases from J, with 11 bases between.

The rearrangement links TRBV27 to TRBJ2-7; the match to TRBD2 covers 11 bases. CDR1 is MNHEY and CDR2 is SMNVEV in the germline V gene (reference sequence). V lost 5 bases to trimming and J lost 1 base; unmatched junction nucleotides: 7. CDR3 size: 16 residues. The CDR3 DNA reads as TGTGCCAGCAGTCCACAACTAGCGGGAGTTTCCTACGAGCAGTACTTC. It specifies CASSPQLAGVSYEQYF.

The CDR3 DNA reads as TGTGCCAGCGGGCTAGGGGGGGCCTACGAGCAGTACTTC. Translation: CASGLGGAYEQYF. The J gene is TRBJ2-7, the V gene TRBV7-9, with D possibly matching TRBD2 (7 bases). The germline CDR1 and CDR2 sequences are SEHNR and FQNEAQ (reference sequence). The CDR3 is 13 residues long. Trimming removed 8 bases at V and 2 bases at J, with 13 bases between.

This clone was picked up a small number of times. This likely traces to a read error, being one base from a far larger clone. Additional DNA sequences in this sample encode the identical CDR3. The chain is built from TRBV5-4 and TRBJ1-3, with unresolved D. CDR3 length equals 15 residues. Germline CDR1 reads SGHNT; CDR2 reads YYREEE (reference sequence). The V gene lost 5 bases and the J gene lost 0 bases, with 12 bases spanning the gap. The CDR3, as DNA: TGTGCCAGCAGAGATGGACTGACCTCTGGAAACACCATATATTTT. It codes for CASRDGLTSGNTIYF. Full variable domain (outside the CDR3, taken from reference TRBV5-4 and TRBJ1-3): ETGVTQSPTHLIKTRGQQVTLRCSSQSGHNTVSWYQQALGQGPQFIFQYYREEENGRGNFPPRFSGLQFPNYSSELNVNALELDDSALYLCASRDGLTSGNTIYFGEGSWLTVV.

The chain joins TRBV7-2 to TRBJ1-2; D may be TRBD1 (6 bases). The CDR3 has 13 amino acids. Trimming removed 5 bases at V and 4 bases at J, with 11 bases between. Per the germline V gene, CDR1 is SGHTA and CDR2 is FQGNSA. The CDR3 here is CASSRQALYGYTF. The CDR3 DNA sequence: TGTGCCAGCAGCAGACAGGCACTCTATGGCTACACCTTC.

V gene TRBV30 combines with J gene TRBJ2-4; no clear D gene. This CDR3 spans 11 amino acids. Trimming stripped 4 bases from V and 7 bases from J, with 8 bases between. From germline, CDR1 is GTSNPN and CDR2 SVGIG (reference sequence). CDR3 DNA sequence: TGTGCCTGGAACTCCGTGAACATTCAGTACTTC. Amino acid sequence: CAWNSVNIQYF. The full variable domain, rest sourced from reference TRBV30 and TRBJ2-4, is SQTIHQWPATLVQPVGSPLSLECTVEGTSNPNLYWYRQAAGRGLQLLFYSVGIGQISSEVPQNLSASRPQDRQFILSSKKLLLSDSGFYLCAWNSVNIQYFGAGTRLSVL.

This rearrangement joins TRBV6-5 to TRBJ1-2, with D possibly being TRBD1 (5 bases). CDR3 length: 14 amino acids. Germline CDR1 is MNHEY and CDR2 is SVGAGI. Trimming took 4 bases from V and 7 from J, leaving 16 bases between them. Here the CDR3 DNA reads TGTGCCAGCAGTTCAGGGATTACCTCCGGTGGCTACACCTTC. This encodes CASSSGITSGGYTF.

This sequence joins TRBV15 and TRBJ1-5; D ambiguous. The CDR3 runs 15 residues. The germline V gene encodes CDR1 LNHNV and CDR2 YYDKDF (reference sequence). Trimming pared 1 base from V and 0 bases from J, leaving 7 bases between. In DNA, the CDR3 is TGTGCCACCAGCAGAGGAAGCTATAGCAATCAGCCCCAGCATTTT. Amino acids: CATSRGSYSNQPQHF.

CDR3 sequence (DNA): TGTGCCAGCAGCCAAGCCCCCTCGGATACGCAGTATTTT. This encodes CASSQAPSDTQYF. The chain carries TRBV4-2 and TRBJ2-3; D is unresolved. Trimming stripped 1 base from V and 6 bases from J, with 8 bases between. CDR1 is LGHNA and CDR2 is YNFKEQ in the germline V gene. This CDR3 has 13 residues.

The genes are TRBV10-3 and TRBJ2-3; TRBD1 aligns across 7 bases. The germline V gene encodes CDR1 ENHRY and CDR2 SYGVKD. V dropped 5 bases and J dropped 3; count of bases not matched to a gene: 5. This CDR3 is 14 amino acids long. The CDR3 spells CAISHSTGTDTQYF. In nucleotides, the CDR3 is TGTGCCATCAGTCATTCGACAGGGACAGATACGCAGTATTTT.

V usage is TRBV25-1 and J usage is TRBJ2-3; 14 nucleotides agree with TRBD2. J was trimmed by 4 bases and V by 1 base; bases with no gene match: 1. The germline gives CDR1 MGHDK, CDR2 SYGVNS. This CDR3 has 16 amino acids. CDR3 in DNA: TGTGCCAGCAGTGAATTGACTAGCGGGGGGGCAGATACGCAGTATTTT. This translates into CASSELTSGGADTQYF.

The CDR3 loop reads CSVAQGSGWAYEQYF. In DNA, the CDR3 is TGCAGCGTTGCTCAGGGATCAGGGTGGGCCTACGAGCAGTACTTC. The V gene is TRBV29-1, the J gene TRBJ2-7, with a tentative D call TRBD1 (5 bases). Trimming took off 4 bases at V and 2 bases at J, with 18 bases between the two ends. The CDR3 extends over 15 amino acids. The germline CDR1 and CDR2 sequences are SQVTM and ANQGSEA.

The genes are TRBV2 and TRBJ2-7; 12 bases match TRBD1. The CDR3 is 14 amino acids. CDR1 and CDR2 (germline): SNHLY, FYNNEI. J gave up 6 bases and V 6 bases, and 6 bases lay outside the gene matches. The CDR3 DNA is TGTGCCAGCAGGAGGGACAGGGGGCTTTTCGAGCAGTACTTC. Amino acids: CASRRDRGLFEQYF.

CDR3 region: CASSLRGAVNTGELFF. The CDR3 nucleotides are TGTGCCAGCAGCCTGCGGGGGGCGGTGAACACCGGGGAGCTGTTTTTT. The chain is built from TRBV27 and TRBJ2-2, with 8 bases lining up with TRBD2. The CDR3 spans 16 residues. Losses at the gene ends were 6 bases for V and 1 base for J; bases not matched to a gene: 7. Germline lookup yields CDR1 MNHEY and CDR2 SMNVEV (reference sequence).

The rearrangement joins TRBV5-6 to TRBJ2-6, with D possibly matching TRBD1 (6 bases). V lost 0 bases and J 0 bases, leaving 13 bases between the germline ends. The CDR3 loop spans 18 amino acids. The germline V gene has CDR1 SGHDT and CDR2 YYEEEE. In nucleotides, the CDR3 is TGTGCCAGCAGCTTGGAGCAGGGGATAAGCTCTGGGGCCAACGTCCTGACTTTC. Residues: CASSLEQGISSGANVLTF.

This chain joins TRBV27 and TRBJ2-6; maybe TRBD1 (5 bases). Germline V CDR1 and CDR2: MNHEY, SMNVEV (reference sequence). Deletions cut 0 bases from V and 0 bases from J, with 9 bases between. CDR3 length: 17 amino acids. The CDR3 here is CASSLSGRLSGANVLTF. The CDR3 nucleotides read TGTGCCAGCAGTTTATCGGGGCGCCTCTCTGGGGCCAACGTCCTGACTTTC.

Regarding this clone: The sample carries other DNA sequences with the same CDR3. J is TRBJ2-1 and V is TRBV19, with a tentative D call TRBD2 (7 bases). The ends were cut back, 2 bases at V and 4 bases at J, with 12 bases in the middle. The germline gives CDR1 LNHDA, CDR2 SQIVND (reference sequence). This CDR3 is 15 amino acids long. In DNA form, the CDR3 reads TGTGCCAGTAGTATAAAGGGGGGGCTTTACAATGAGCAGTTCTTC. Protein: CASSIKGGLYNEQFF.

This clone has more than one count but fewer than ten. V usage is TRBV7-8 and J usage is TRBJ2-3; the D gene is possibly TRBD1 (5 bases). Trimming removed 1 base at V and 0 bases at J, with 8 bases between. The V gene's germline CDR1 is SGHVS and CDR2 FQNEAQ. This CDR3 comprises 15 residues. Written as DNA, the CDR3 is TGTGCCAGCAGCTTAGAAGGGGCTAGCACAGATACGCAGTATTTT. Protein sequence: CASSLEGASTDTQYF.

In this sample, this clone turned up a few times. The chain links TRBV19 to TRBJ2-7; 10 nucleotides align to TRBD2. CDR3 length: 15 amino acids. J was trimmed by 1 base and V by 6 bases; bases with no gene match: 6. Germline lookup yields CDR1 LNHDA and CDR2 SQIVND (reference sequence). The CDR3 region is CASSMSSGGSYEQYF. DNA of the CDR3: TGTGCCAGTAGCATGTCTAGCGGGGGTTCCTACGAGCAGTACTTC.

This rearrangement joins TRBV9 to TRBJ2-7; D possibly corresponds to TRBD1 (5 bases). This CDR3 region has 13 residues. V was trimmed by 4 bases and J by 5 bases, leaving 13 bases between them. Germline V gives CDR1 SGDLS, CDR2 YYNGEE. The CDR3: CASSPSGSDEQYF. Here the CDR3 DNA reads TGTGCCAGCAGCCCCTCAGGGTCAGACGAGCAGTACTTC.

The chain is built from TRBV30 and TRBJ1-2; 9 positions agree with TRBD1. Trimming took 5 bases from V and 5 from J; bases not matched to a gene: 15. The CDR3 is 16 residues long. Germline CDR1 GTSNPN, CDR2 SVGIG (reference sequence). The CDR3 DNA reads TGTGCCTGGGGCCCGGGACAGGGACTATGGGGATATGGCTACACCTTC. This gives the protein CAWGPGQGLWGYGYTF.

The J gene is TRBJ1-1, the V gene TRBV27; D is undetermined. CDR1 MNHEY and CDR2 SMNVEV come from the germline V gene (reference sequence). The V end lost 6 bases, the J end lost 0 bases, and 17 bases lay between the germline ends. The CDR3 length is 16 residues. The CDR3 region is CASRSSVQAMNTEAFF. CDR3 sequence (DNA): TGTGCCAGCAGGTCGTCGGTGCAGGCGATGAACACTGAAGCTTTCTTT.

The chain carries TRBV4-2 and TRBJ2-3; perhaps TRBD2 as D (5 bases). The CDR3 extends over 16 amino acids. Trimming took off 3 bases at V and 0 bases at J, with 13 bases between the two ends. The V gene's germline CDR1 is LGHNA and CDR2 YNFKEQ. CDR3 DNA: TGTGCCAGCAGCCAGTTTAGCGAGACTAGCACAGATACGCAGTATTTT. This sequence encodes CASSQFSETSTDTQYF.

The chain combines TRBV25-1 with TRBJ1-4; 7 bases agree with TRBD1. V trimming: 4 bases; J trimming: 8 bases; junction bases outside the gene matches: 7. The CDR3 is 14 residues long. The germline V gene has CDR1 MGHDK and CDR2 SYGVNS. The CDR3 bases are TGTGCCAGCAGTGTCTACAGGGGAGACGAAAAACTGTTTTTT. This sequence encodes CASSVYRGDEKLFF.

This clone has just one count. The chain links TRBV13 to TRBJ1-2; the match to TRBD1 covers 8 bases. CDR1 PRHDT and CDR2 FYEKMQ come from the germline V gene (reference sequence). V lost 6 bases to trimming and J lost 8 bases; unmatched junction nucleotides: 5. CDR3 length equals 12 residues. CDR3 bases: TGTGCCAGCAGTTCCAGGGGGCGCGGCTACACCTTC. Translating it yields CASSSRGRGYTF.

The chain links TRBV6-4 to TRBJ2-1, with 10 bases identical to TRBD2. Unmatched junction bases numbered 10, after V lost 4 bases and J lost 7 bases. This CDR3 is built from 16 residues. In germline, CDR1 is MRHNA, CDR2 SNTAGT. CDR3 nucleotides: TGTGCCAGCAGTGGCACCCCGGGACTAGCGACTAATGAGCAGTTCTTC. Its protein is CASSGTPGLATNEQFF.

The chain has TRBV7-9 and TRBJ1-1; the D gene is possibly TRBD1 (6 bases). Germline V gene data show CDR1 as SEHNR and CDR2 as FQNEAQ (reference sequence). The CDR3 spans 15 residues. V lost 5 bases and J 3 bases, leaving 16 bases between the germline ends. The CDR3 DNA is TGTGCCAGCAGCCCTCCCACAGGGTTAGACACTGAAGCTTTCTTT. Encoded protein: CASSPPTGLDTEAFF.

The chain combines TRBV7-9 with TRBJ1-1; a weak D match, TRBD1 (5 bases). Germline V lookup: CDR1 SEHNR, CDR2 FQNEAQ (reference sequence). The germline V and J ends were trimmed by 2 bases and 7 bases, with 8 bases remaining between them. CDR3 size: 12 residues. The CDR3 nucleotides read TGTGCCAGCAGCTTACGACAGAATGAAGCTTTCTTT. It codes for CASSLRQNEAFF.